Presented here are 26 T cell receptor beta chains from one specimen sequenced in a study of T cell responses to AZD1222 COVID-19 vaccine. Using immunoSEQ multiplex PCR, the repertoire was profiled, and TCRdb retains in-frame clones only, with some absent. The repertoire holds 100,000 to 120,000 clones, with less than 90% as singletons. The material was peripheral blood, obtained on day 0 of AZD1222 vaccination. These TCRs come from an adult in good health.

V is TRBV19 and J is TRBJ1-2, with 9 bases aligning to TRBD1. J gave up 3 bases and V 6 bases, and 5 bases lay outside the gene matches. Per the germline V gene, CDR1 is LNHDA and CDR2 is SQIVND (reference sequence). This CDR3 region has 14 residues. The CDR3 sequence is CASSTRQGDYGYTF. DNA of the CDR3: TGTGCCAGTAGCACTAGACAGGGGGACTATGGCTACACCTTC.

This chain connects TRBV30 to TRBJ1-5; D uncertain. This CDR3 spans 12 amino acids. The V gene lost 1 base and the J gene lost 6 bases, with 7 bases spanning the gap. Germline loops: CDR1 GTSNPN, CDR2 SVGIG (reference sequence). The CDR3 loop reads CAWSAGSQPQHF. CDR3 nucleotides: TGTGCCTGGAGTGCGGGGAGTCAGCCCCAGCATTTT.

The sample holds one count of this clone. The chain recombines TRBV7-9 with TRBJ1-2; D not certain. CDR3 length equals 16 residues. Germline V gene data show CDR1 as SEHNR and CDR2 as FQNEAQ (reference sequence). The V end was cut by 8 bases, the J end by 6 bases, with 25 bases between. The CDR3: CASHPDTVPRGDGYTF. The CDR3 DNA follows: TGTGCCAGCCACCCCGACACAGTCCCCCGCGGGGATGGCTACACCTTC.

The chain uses TRBV5-1 and TRBJ1-2; no firm D call. The CDR3 runs 13 residues. Trimming removed 1 base at V and 6 bases at J, with 10 bases between. CDR1 SGHRS and CDR2 YFSETQ come from the germline V gene. The CDR3, as DNA: TGCGCCAGCAGCTTGAGGGCCTCAGATGGCTACACCTTC. Translating it yields CASSLRASDGYTF.

This clone has more than one count but fewer than ten. V gene TRBV7-8 combines with J gene TRBJ2-7, with D maybe TRBD2 (6 bases). V lost 5 bases and J lost 6, with 11 bases in between. Germline CDR1 reads SGHVS; CDR2 reads FQNEAQ. This CDR3 spans 12 amino acids. CDR3 coding DNA: TGTGCCAGCAGCAAGACTAGTGGCGAGCAGTACTTC. It yields the protein CASSKTSGEQYF. Full variable domain (rest looked up from reference TRBV7-8 and TRBJ2-7): GAGVSQSPRYKVAKRGQDVALRCDPISGHVSLFWYQQALGQGPEFLTYFQNEAQLDKSGLPSDRFFAERPEGSVSTLKIQRTQQEDSAVYLCASSKTSGEQYFGPGTRLTVT.

The chain is built from TRBV7-9 and TRBJ1-5, with TRBD1 identical over 9 bases. With V trimmed by 5 bases and J by 4 bases, 6 bases remained unmatched. CDR1 and CDR2 from the germline V gene are SEHNR and FQNEAQ (reference sequence). The CDR3 covers 15 residues. For the CDR3, the DNA is TGTGCCAGCAGCCGGGGACAGGGTGGAAATCAGCCCCAGCATTTT. Protein product: CASSRGQGGNQPQHF.

This chain joins TRBV18 and TRBJ1-1, with unresolved D. Trimming removed 0 bases at V and 5 bases at J, with 10 bases between. Germline CDR1 and CDR2: KGHSH and LQKENI. There are 14 residues in the CDR3. The CDR3 is CASSPPSRRTEAFF. The CDR3 bases are TGTGCCAGCTCACCACCCAGTCGGAGGACTGAAGCTTTCTTT.

The genes are TRBV5-1 and TRBJ1-2, with 9 bases fitting TRBD1. Germline V gene sequence: CDR1 SGHRS, CDR2 YFSETQ. This CDR3 has 15 amino acids. J was trimmed by 3 bases and V by 4 bases; bases with no gene match: 7. The CDR3 loop is CASSPRTGADYGYTF. Written as DNA, the CDR3 is TGCGCCAGCAGCCCTCGGACAGGGGCTGACTATGGCTACACCTTC.

The chain uses TRBV14 and TRBJ1-6, with D maybe TRBD1 (5 bases). V lost 4 bases, J lost 6 bases, and 10 bases lay in between. CDR1 is SGHDN and CDR2 is FVKESK in the germline V gene. CDR3 length equals 14 residues. CDR3 bases: TGTGCCAGCAGCCCCCGGGGGTTTAATTCACCCCTCCACTTT. Amino acid sequence: CASSPRGFNSPLHF.

This sequence joins TRBV10-3 and TRBJ1-1; 8 nucleotides line up with TRBD1. The CDR3 totals 13 residues. The germline CDR1 and CDR2 sequences are ENHRY and SYGVKD. The V segment lost 9 bases and the J segment 1 base; nucleotides outside the gene matches: 4. DNA for the CDR3: TGTGCCATTTCGACAGGGGCGAACACTGAAGCTTTCTTT. This translates into CAISTGANTEAFF.

The chain joins TRBV29-1 to TRBJ2-5; D remains ambiguous. Trimming took off 2 bases at V and 5 bases at J, with 9 bases between the two ends. Germline lookup yields CDR1 SQVTM and CDR2 ANQGSEA. The CDR3 length is 12 residues. The CDR3 loop is CSVEPVVETQYF. The CDR3 DNA is TGCAGCGTTGAACCCGTAGTGGAGACCCAGTACTTC.

The genes are TRBV6-1 and TRBJ1-4; no firm D call. The germline V gene encodes CDR1 MNHNS and CDR2 SASEGT. The germline V and J ends were trimmed by 2 bases and 5 bases, with 9 bases remaining between them. The CDR3 spans 14 residues. DNA for the CDR3: TGTGCCAGCAGTGAATACGGAGGAAATGAAAAACTGTTTTTT. Its protein is CASSEYGGNEKLFF.

The chain employs TRBV7-6 and TRBJ2-1; TRBD2 agrees at 8 bases. CDR3 length: 15 amino acids. Germline V CDR1 and CDR2: SGHVS, FNYEAQ. V shed 7 bases, J shed 0 bases, and the junction held 5 bases outside the gene matches. In DNA, the CDR3 is TGTGCCAGCAACCCGGGGGGGAGCTCCTACAATGAGCAGTTCTTC. This translates into CASNPGGSSYNEQFF.

In DNA, the CDR3 is TGTGCCAGTAGTACAGGGACGAATGAGCAGTTCTTC. This gives the protein CASSTGTNEQFF. J is TRBJ2-1 and V is TRBV19; D may be TRBD1 or TRBD2 (5 bases each). Germline V gene lookup returns CDR1 LNHDA and CDR2 SQIVND (reference sequence). The CDR3 sequence is 12 residues long. Trimming removed 4 bases from V and 7 bases from J, with 8 bases in between.

The rearrangement uses TRBV9 and TRBJ1-2; maybe TRBD1 (5 bases). CDR3 length equals 16 residues. Trimming took off 3 bases at V and 3 bases at J, with 18 bases between the two ends. The germline V gene encodes CDR1 SGDLS and CDR2 YYNGEE. CDR3 nucleotides: TGTGCCAGCAGCGCCCACCCAGGGTCAGCGGACTATGGCTACACCTTC. Protein sequence: CASSAHPGSADYGYTF.

The gene calls are TRBV3-1 (or the pseudogene TRBV3-2) and TRBJ1-3, with TRBD1 matching 8 bases. The CDR3 contains 15 residues. V lost 4 bases to trimming and J lost 3 bases; unmatched junction nucleotides: 5. The V gene's germline CDR1 is LGHDT and CDR2 YNNKEL (reference sequence). Here the CDR3 DNA reads TGTGCCAGCAGCCGACGGACAGGGAGTGGAAACACCATATATTTT. Translating it yields CASSRRTGSGNTIYF.

This chain joins TRBV10-3 and TRBJ1-5; D is uncertain. V lost 0 bases and J lost 6, with 12 bases in between. CDR1 ENHRY and CDR2 SYGVKD come from the germline V gene. The CDR3 is made up of 15 amino acids. CDR3 coding DNA: TGTGCCATCAGTGAGTCGGGCGGGAGCGGTCAGCCCCAGCATTTT. It translates to CAISESGGSGQPQHF.

The chain employs TRBV27 and TRBJ1-4, with 7 bases lining up with TRBD1. CDR3 size: 15 residues. Per the germline V gene, CDR1 is MNHEY and CDR2 is SMNVEV (reference sequence). V shed 5 bases, J shed 3 bases, and the junction held 6 bases outside the gene matches. The CDR3 loop is CASSPYRGANEKLFF. The CDR3 DNA is TGTGCCAGCAGTCCGTACAGGGGCGCTAATGAAAAACTGTTTTTT.

This sequence joins TRBV5-6 and TRBJ1-1; D uncertain. The CDR3 is 13 residues long. Germline V lookup: CDR1 SGHDT, CDR2 YYEEEE. The germline V and J ends were trimmed by 0 bases and 1 base, with 4 bases remaining between them. CDR3 coding DNA: TGTGCCAGCAGCTTGGACAGGAACACTGAAGCTTTCTTT. Protein sequence: CASSLDRNTEAFF.

CDR3 in DNA: TGTGCCACCTCGGTGGGGCAGTACTATGGCTACACCTTC. Amino acid sequence: CATSVGQYYGYTF. This chain links TRBV11-2 with TRBJ1-2; D may be TRBD1 (5 bases). Trimming cost V 10 bases and J 3 bases, with 15 bases left between them. The germline V gene has CDR1 SGHAT and CDR2 FQNNGV. The CDR3 loop spans 13 amino acids.

The chain uses TRBV6-5 and TRBJ2-2; D gene ambiguous. This CDR3 contains 13 residues. Germline V gene lookup returns CDR1 MNHEY and CDR2 SVGAGI. V was clipped by 7 bases and J by 1 base, with 7 bases between them. The CDR3 DNA reads TGTGCCAGCAACAGCCGGAACACCGGGGAGCTGTTTTTT. Its translation is CASNSRNTGELFF.

V is TRBV3-1 (or the pseudogene TRBV3-2) and J is TRBJ1-5, with D uncertain. Deletions cut 0 bases from V and 11 bases from J, with 8 bases between. The CDR3 consists of 12 residues. Germline V gives CDR1 LGHDT, CDR2 YNNKEL (reference sequence). In nucleotides, the CDR3 is TGTGCCAGCAGCCAAGACGGCCGATCCCAGCATTTT. Translating it yields CASSQDGRSQHF.

The V call is TRBV6-6, the J call TRBJ1-1; D ambiguous. CDR1 MNHNY and CDR2 SVGAGI come from the germline V gene (reference sequence). The CDR3 has 14 residues. V was clipped by 6 bases and J by 1 base, with 12 bases between them. Written as DNA, the CDR3 is TGTGCCAGCAGCAAGGCCGGAGAGAACACTGAAGCTTTCTTT. Translated: CASSKAGENTEAFF.

V usage is TRBV5-1 and J usage is TRBJ2-1; TRBD2 agrees at 7 bases. Germline CDR1 and CDR2: SGHRS and YFSETQ. The CDR3 is made up of 17 amino acids. With V trimmed by 0 bases and J by 0 bases, 6 bases remained unmatched. This CDR3 is CASSLAGRGSSYNEQFF. The DNA of the CDR3 is TGCGCCAGCAGCTTGGCCGGGCGGGGGAGCTCCTACAATGAGCAGTTCTTC.

V and J are TRBV6-5 and TRBJ1-1; maybe TRBD1 (5 bases). The CDR3 spans 14 residues. V lost 6 bases to trimming and J lost 5 bases, with 16 bases between them. From germline, CDR1 is MNHEY and CDR2 SVGAGI. The DNA for the CDR3 is TGTGCCAGCAGACCCGGTGGGGCAGGGACTGAAGCTTTCTTT. This encodes CASRPGGAGTEAFF.

The V gene is TRBV18, the J gene TRBJ1-4; D might be TRBD1 (5 bases). From germline, CDR1 is KGHSH and CDR2 LQKENI. The CDR3 extends over 16 amino acids. Between the trimmed V and J ends, which lost 2 bases and 3 bases, there was a span of 13 bases. CDR3 bases: TGTGCCAGCTCACCAGGTTGGGGGACGCCTAATGAAAAACTGTTTTTT. This sequence encodes CASSPGWGTPNEKLFF.